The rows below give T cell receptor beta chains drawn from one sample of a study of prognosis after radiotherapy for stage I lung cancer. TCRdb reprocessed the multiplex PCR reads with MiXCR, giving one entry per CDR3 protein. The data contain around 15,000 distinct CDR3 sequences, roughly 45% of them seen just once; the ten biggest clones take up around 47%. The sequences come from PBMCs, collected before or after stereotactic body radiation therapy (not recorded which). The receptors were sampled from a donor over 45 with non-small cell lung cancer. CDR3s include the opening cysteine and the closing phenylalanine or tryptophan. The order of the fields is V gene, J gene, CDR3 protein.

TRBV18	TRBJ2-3	CASSPPNLSTDTQYF
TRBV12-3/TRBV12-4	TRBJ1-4	CASSLVSGDEKLFF
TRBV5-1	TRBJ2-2	CASSFYRTEISGRNTGELFF
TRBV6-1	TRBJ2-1	CASSRPGTYNEQFF
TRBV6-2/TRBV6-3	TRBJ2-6	CASTDGSSGANVLTF
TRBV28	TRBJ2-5	CASSLFTGLAVYQETQYF
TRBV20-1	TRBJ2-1	CSARPRQGYNEQFF
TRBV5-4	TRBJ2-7	CASSPVGQNEQYF
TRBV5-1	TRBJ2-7	CASSQGGPYEQYF
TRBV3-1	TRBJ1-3	CASSQGRLLSGNTIYF
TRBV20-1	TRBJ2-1	CSATTWRAYNEQFF
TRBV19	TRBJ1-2	CASSPGQGTYGYTF
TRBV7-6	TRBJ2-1	CASSFSTGDEQFF
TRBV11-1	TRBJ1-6	CVSSLNSNNSPLHF
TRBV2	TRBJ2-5	CASSGGTGRRQETQYF
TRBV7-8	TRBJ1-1	CASSLEWGRGEAFF
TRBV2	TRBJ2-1	CASSERSGAYNEQFF
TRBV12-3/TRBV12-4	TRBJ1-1	CASSLVSNEDFF
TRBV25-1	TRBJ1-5	CASSDQQGASNQPQHF
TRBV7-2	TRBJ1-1	CASSYTASMNTEAFF
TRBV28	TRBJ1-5	CASSEMAGGQPQHF
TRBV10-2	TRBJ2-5	CASSESSGTPGTQYF
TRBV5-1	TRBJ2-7	CASSLISSSSYEQYF
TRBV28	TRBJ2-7	CASSTEGQGKDEQYF
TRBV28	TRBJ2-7	CASSLGVYEQYF
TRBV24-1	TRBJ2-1	CATSDLPHSGKDNEQFF
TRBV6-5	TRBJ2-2	CASSSPVRAVHTGEPFF
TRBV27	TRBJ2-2	CASSRTSGRARTGELFF
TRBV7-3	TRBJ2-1	CASSRGRTALNEQFF
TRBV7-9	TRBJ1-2	CASSIDPHMEYTF
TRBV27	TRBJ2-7	CASRDISVREQYF
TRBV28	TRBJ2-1	CASKTGSSYNEQFF
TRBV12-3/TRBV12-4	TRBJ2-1	CASRLGLAENNEQFF
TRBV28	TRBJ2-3	CASSPITGTNKQGSTDTQYF
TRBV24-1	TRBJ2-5	CATSDPTPYGETQYF
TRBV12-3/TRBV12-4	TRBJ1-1	CASSPGVSTEAFF
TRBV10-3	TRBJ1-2	CAISETGQEESF
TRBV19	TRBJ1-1	CATSHGAGGLGNTEAFF
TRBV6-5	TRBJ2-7	CASSYSIGSSYEQYF
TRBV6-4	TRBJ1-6	CASSATGAYNSPLHF
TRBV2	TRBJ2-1	CASHQGLVYNEQFF
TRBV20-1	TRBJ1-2	CSATRSYGDYGYTF
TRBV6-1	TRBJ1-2	CASSHPGGYYGYTF
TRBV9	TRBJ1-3	CASSLGGASRNTIYF
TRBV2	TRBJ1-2	CASSEVGVDGYTF
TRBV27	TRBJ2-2	CASSMTSGSPGKLFF
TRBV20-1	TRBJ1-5	CSARARDQPQHF
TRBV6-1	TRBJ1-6	CAISETLKFVNSPLHF
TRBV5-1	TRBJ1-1	CASSLSLNTEAFF
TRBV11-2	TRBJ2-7	CASSYPRGQAKSSYEQYF
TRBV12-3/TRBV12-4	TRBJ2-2	CASNDRTNTGELFF
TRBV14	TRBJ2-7	CASSPLQGSGSSYEQYF
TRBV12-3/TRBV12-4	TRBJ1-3	CASRPQGSGNTIYF
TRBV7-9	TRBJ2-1	CASSLSSLYNEQFF
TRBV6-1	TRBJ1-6	CASTQGNSPLHF
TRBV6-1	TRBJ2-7	CASSGRGAGSYEQYF
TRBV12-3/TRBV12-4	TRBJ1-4	CASSFQGAGKLFF